One and the same sample provided the 9 T cell receptor beta chains below, sequenced in a study of blood T cell repertoires in COVID-19. Only in-frame clones appear in the TCRdb table, and some are missing; sequencing was by immunoSEQ multiplex PCR. The sample has 150,000 to 200,000 clones; around 85% are singletons. Sequenced input: peripheral blood. The origin of the receptors is a woman in her 70s with acute or convalescent COVID-19.

The V call is TRBV25-1, the J call TRBJ1-6, with 11 bases lining up with TRBD1. This CDR3 comprises 14 residues. With V trimmed by 5 bases and J by 9 bases, 3 bases remained unmatched. Germline assignment: CDR1 MGHDK and CDR2 SYGVNS. The CDR3 DNA reads TGTGCCAGCAGTACCGGGACAGGGGGTTCACCCCTCCACTTT. Its translation is CASSTGTGGSPLHF.

Worth noting for this clone: At one end, the junction sequence differs from germline, possibly due to a read error. This chain links TRBV6-2 or TRBV6-3 with TRBJ2-7; 9 bases map to TRBD1. Germline V gene sequence: CDR1 MNHEY, CDR2 SVGEGT. The CDR3 is 13 residues long. The CDR3 sequence is CASSTRAGTGKNF. CDR3 DNA: TGTGCCAGCAGTACCCGGGCCGGGACAGGGAAGAACTTC.

In its sample, this clone was seen a few times. The chain combines TRBV6-2 or TRBV6-3 with TRBJ1-6, with TRBD1 matching 10 bases. V dropped 2 bases and J dropped 10; count of bases not matched to a gene: 8. The CDR3 runs to 16 residues. From germline, CDR1 is MNHEY and CDR2 SVGEGT. The CDR3 reads CASSYTGQGGGSPLHF. CDR3 DNA: TGTGCCAGCAGTTACACCGGACAGGGGGGGGGATCACCCCTCCACTTT.

The chain joins TRBV2 to TRBJ2-5; D is uncertain. Germline-derived CDR1 and CDR2 are SNHLY and FYNNEI. The V end lost 4 bases, the J end lost 4 bases, and 7 bases lay between the germline ends. This CDR3 is 12 amino acids long. The CDR3 DNA reads TGTGCCAGCAGTGTCTCAGGAGAGACCCAGTACTTC. Translating it yields CASSVSGETQYF.

This rearrangement joins TRBV2 to TRBJ2-3; 10 bases map to TRBD1. Germline trimming cut 7 bases from V and 2 bases from J; bases unmatched to any gene: 3. CDR1 and CDR2 (germline): SNHLY, FYNNEI. This CDR3 has 14 amino acids. CDR3 loop: CASKDRGNTDTQYF. Here the CDR3 DNA reads TGTGCCAGCAAGGACAGGGGGAACACAGATACGCAGTATTTT.

The V gene is TRBV19, the J gene TRBJ1-6, with no clear D. CDR3 length: 16 amino acids. Trimming took off 1 base at V and 2 bases at J, with 9 bases between the two ends. From germline, CDR1 is LNHDA and CDR2 SQIVND (reference sequence). CDR3 protein: CASSIVGTPYNSPLHF. The CDR3 DNA is TGTGCCAGTAGTATAGTTGGCACCCCCTATAATTCACCCCTCCACTTT. The whole variable domain, remainder taken from reference TRBV19 and TRBJ1-6, is DGGITQSPKYLFRKEGQNVTLSCEQNLNHDAMYWYRQDPGQGLRLIYYSQIVNDFQKGDIAEGYSVSREKKESFPLTVTSAQKNPTAFYLCASSIVGTPYNSPLHFGNGTRLTVT.

This chain connects TRBV6-1 to TRBJ1-5, with 9 bases that match TRBD1. Germline assignment: CDR1 MNHNS and CDR2 SASEGT. This CDR3 is 18 amino acids long. V trimming: 2 bases; J trimming: 1 base; junction bases outside the gene matches: 9. CDR3 region: CASSERDRDFWSNQPQHF. The DNA of the CDR3 is TGTGCCAGCAGTGAACGGGACAGGGACTTTTGGAGCAATCAGCCCCAGCATTTT.

The rearrangement links TRBV5-1 to TRBJ1-1; D gene ambiguous. The CDR3 contains 14 residues. V was cut by 4 bases and J by 0 bases, with 10 bases left in between. The germline gives CDR1 SGHRS, CDR2 YFSETQ. The CDR3 nucleotides are TGCGCCAGCAGCCAGGTGGGAGTGAACACTGAAGCTTTCTTT. Translated: CASSQVGVNTEAFF. The full variable domain, its missing parts supplied by reference TRBV5-1 and TRBJ1-1, is KAGVTQTPRYLIKTRGQQVTLSCSPISGHRSVSWYQQTPGQGLQFLFEYFSETQRNKGNFPGRFSGRQFSNSRSEMNVSTLELGDSALYLCASSQVGVNTEAFFGQGTRLTVV.

The gene calls are TRBV24-1 and TRBJ2-5; 8 positions agree with TRBD1. Germline CDR1 and CDR2: KGHDR and SFDVKD. The CDR3 is 15 amino acids. The junction had 8 bases not matched to a gene; V was cut back by 9 bases and J by 0 bases. This CDR3 is CATGDRGWYQETQYF. CDR3 in DNA: TGTGCCACCGGAGACAGGGGTTGGTACCAAGAGACCCAGTACTTC.